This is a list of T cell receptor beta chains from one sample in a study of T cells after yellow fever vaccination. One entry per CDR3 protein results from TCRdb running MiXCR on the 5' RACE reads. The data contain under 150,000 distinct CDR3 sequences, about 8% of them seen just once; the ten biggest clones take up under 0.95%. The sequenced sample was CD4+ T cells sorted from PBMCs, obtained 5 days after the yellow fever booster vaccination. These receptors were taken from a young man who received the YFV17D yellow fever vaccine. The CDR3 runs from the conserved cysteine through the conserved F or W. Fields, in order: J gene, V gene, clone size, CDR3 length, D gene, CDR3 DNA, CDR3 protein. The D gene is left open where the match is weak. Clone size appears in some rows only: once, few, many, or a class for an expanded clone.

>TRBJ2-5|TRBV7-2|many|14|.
TGTGCCAGCAGCTTACGGCATACACAAGAGACCCAGTACTTC
CASSLRHTQETQYF
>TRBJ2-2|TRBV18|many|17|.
TGTGCCAGCTCACGAGATCCGGGGGCCGGCTTAACCGGGGAGCTGTTTTTT
CASSRDPGAGLTGELFF
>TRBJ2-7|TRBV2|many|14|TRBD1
TGTGCCAGCATGATCGGCACAGGGGCTTACGAGCAGTACTTC
CASMIGTGAYEQYF
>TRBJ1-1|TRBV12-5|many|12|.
TGTGCTAGTGGTTTGGTACCCCGAGAAGCTTTCTTT
CASGLVPREAFF
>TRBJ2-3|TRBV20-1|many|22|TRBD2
TGCAGTGCTAGAGTACCCCCGGGGGGGAGTAGCGGGAGGGCCTTTTCCTCAGATACGCAGTATTTT
CSARVPPGGSSGRAFSSDTQYF
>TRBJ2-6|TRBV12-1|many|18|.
TGTGCCAGCAGCCCGAGACTAGCGGGAGGGACTGGGGCCAACGTCCTGACTTTC
CASSPRLAGGTGANVLTF
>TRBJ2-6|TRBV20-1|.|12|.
TGCAGTGCTACATACGGGCCCAACGTCCTGACTTTC
CSATYGPNVLTF
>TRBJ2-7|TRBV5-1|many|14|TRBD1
TGCGCCTCCCAACGACGACAGGGATCCCACGAGCAGTACTTC
CASQRRQGSHEQYF
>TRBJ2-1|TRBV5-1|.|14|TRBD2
TGCGCCAGCAGCTTGGACGGGGGAGGGTATGAGCAGTTCTTC
CASSLDGGGYEQFF
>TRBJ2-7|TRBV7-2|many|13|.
TGTGCCAGCAGCGCTGGGACCTACTACGAGCAGTACTTC
CASSAGTYYEQYF
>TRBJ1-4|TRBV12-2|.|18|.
TGTGCAAGTCGCTTAGCTGATTTTCGAAGGAGGACAAATGAAAAACTGTTTTTT
CASRLADFRRRTNEKLFF
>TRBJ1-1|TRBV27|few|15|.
TGTGCCAGCAGTTTCGAGCCAGGGTACCACACTGAAGCTTTCTTT
CASSFEPGYHTEAFF
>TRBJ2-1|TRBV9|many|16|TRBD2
TGTGCCAGCAGCGTACAGCACGGGACTAGCGGCAATGAGCAGTTCTTC
CASSVQHGTSGNEQFF
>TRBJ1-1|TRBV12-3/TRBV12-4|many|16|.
TGTGCCAGCAGTCCAGATGCAGGGATATTGGACACTGAAGCTTTCTTT
CASSPDAGILDTEAFF
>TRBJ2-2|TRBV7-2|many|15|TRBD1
TGTGCCAGCAGCTTTGGGGGGACAGGGTACCGGGAGCTGTTTTTT
CASSFGGTGYRELFF
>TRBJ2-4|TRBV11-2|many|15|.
TGTGCCAGCAGGGGGTTCTCCGACGCCAAAAACATTCAGTACTTC
CASRGFSDAKNIQYF
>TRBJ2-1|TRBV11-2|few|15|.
TGTGCCAGCAGCTTAGATTACAGCTCCTACAATGAGCAGTTCTTC
CASSLDYSSYNEQFF
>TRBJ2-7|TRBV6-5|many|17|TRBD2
TGTGCCAGCAGTTACTCGTGGTTAGCGGGCGGTGCCTACGAGCAGTACTTC
CASSYSWLAGGAYEQYF
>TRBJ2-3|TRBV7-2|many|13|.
TGTGCCAGCGGTAGCGGCTACACAGATACGCAGTATTTT
CASGSGYTDTQYF
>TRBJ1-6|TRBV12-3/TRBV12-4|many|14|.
TGTGCCAGCAGTTTGGGACCTAGCAATTCACCCCTCCACTTT
CASSLGPSNSPLHF
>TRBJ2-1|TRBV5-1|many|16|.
TGCGCCAGCAGCGCAACCTATGCGGGTCTAACCAATGAGCAGTTCTTC
CASSATYAGLTNEQFF
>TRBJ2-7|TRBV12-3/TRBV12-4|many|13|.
TGTGCCAGCAGTTTAGCGCAAGGGGGCGAGCAGTACTTC
CASSLAQGGEQYF
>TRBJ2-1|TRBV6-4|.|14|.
TGTGCCAGCAGTCCAGCTGGGGGGAGTCACGAGCAGTTCTTC
CASSPAGGSHEQFF
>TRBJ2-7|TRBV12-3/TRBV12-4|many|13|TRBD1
TGTGCCAGCAGTTCAGGGGGTAGTTACGAGCAGTACTTC
CASSSGGSYEQYF
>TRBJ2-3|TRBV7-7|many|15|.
TGTGCCAGCAGCTTAAGGAGCGGGCGCACAGATACGCAGTATTTT
CASSLRSGRTDTQYF
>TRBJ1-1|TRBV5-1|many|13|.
TGCGCCAGCAGGTGGACACCGAACACTGAAGCTTTCTTT
CASRWTPNTEAFF
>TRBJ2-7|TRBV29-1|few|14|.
TGCAGCGTTGTCGTCGCTGGCAGACATTACGAGCAGTACTTC
CSVVVAGRHYEQYF
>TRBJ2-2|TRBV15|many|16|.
TGTGCCACCAGCAGACGACTAGGGGTTGGCACCGGGGAGCTGTTTTTT
CATSRRLGVGTGELFF
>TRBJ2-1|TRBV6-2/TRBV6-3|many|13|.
TGTGCCAGCAGACAGGGTTCTGGGGGTGAGCAGTTCTTC
CASRQGSGGEQFF
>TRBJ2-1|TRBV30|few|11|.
TGTGCCTGGAGTGTAGCATATGAGCAGTTCTTC
CAWSVAYEQFF
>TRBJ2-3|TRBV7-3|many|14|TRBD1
TGTGCCAGCAGCTCGGGACAGGGCACAGATACGCAGTATTTT
CASSSGQGTDTQYF
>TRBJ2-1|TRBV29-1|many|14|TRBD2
TGCAGCGTTGAAGATCTGGCGGGAGAATCTGAGCAGTTCTTC
CSVEDLAGESEQFF
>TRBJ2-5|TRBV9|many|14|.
TGTGCCAGCAGTATCCCCGGAAACCAAGAGACCCAGTACTTC
CASSIPGNQETQYF
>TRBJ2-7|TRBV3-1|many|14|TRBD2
TGTGCCAGCAGCCAGCGGGAGATTGTCCACGAGCAGTACTTC
CASSQREIVHEQYF
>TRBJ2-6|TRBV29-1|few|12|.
TGCAGCGCTTCCTCTGGGGCCAACGTCCTGACTTTC
CSASSGANVLTF